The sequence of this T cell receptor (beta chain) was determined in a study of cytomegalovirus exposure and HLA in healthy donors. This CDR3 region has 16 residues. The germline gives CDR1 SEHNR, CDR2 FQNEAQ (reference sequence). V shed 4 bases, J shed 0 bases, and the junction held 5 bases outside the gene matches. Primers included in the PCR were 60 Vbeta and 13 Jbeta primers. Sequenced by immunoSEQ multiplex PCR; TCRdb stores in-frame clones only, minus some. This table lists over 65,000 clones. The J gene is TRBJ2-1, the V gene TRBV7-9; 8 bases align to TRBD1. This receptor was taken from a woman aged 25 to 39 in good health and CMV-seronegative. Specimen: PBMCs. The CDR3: CASSSAGGSSYNEQFF. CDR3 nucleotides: TGTGCCAGCAGCTCCGCAGGGGGCAGCTCCTACAATGAGCAGTTCTTC.